The 3 T cell receptor beta chains in this list originate from one sample, sequenced in a study of T cells after yellow fever vaccination. TCRdb used MiXCR to reprocess the 5' RACE reads, holding one entry per CDR3 protein. The sample records around 590,000 distinct CDR3 sequences, about 12% being singletons. Sequencing used PBMCs, obtained on the day of the yellow fever booster vaccination. The source of these receptors is a man aged 30 to 45 who received the YFV17D yellow fever vaccine.

In its sample, this clonotype was seen many times. The chain recombines TRBV5-6 with TRBJ2-3; 13 positions agree with TRBD2. The CDR3 extends over 15 amino acids. The germline V gene encodes CDR1 SGHDT and CDR2 YYEEEE. V shed 4 bases, J shed 4 bases, and the junction held 3 bases outside the gene matches. CDR3 nucleotide sequence: TGTGCCAGCAGCGGACTAGCGGGAGCTTCAGATACGCAGTATTTT. Its translation is CASSGLAGASDTQYF.

V is TRBV5-1 and J is TRBJ2-3; D is ambiguous. There are 14 residues in the CDR3. Looked up from germline, CDR1 is SGHRS and CDR2 is YFSETQ. V was cut by 4 bases and J by 0 bases, with 9 bases left in between. The CDR3 here is CASSLDGSTDTQYF. In nucleotides, the CDR3 is TGCGCCAGCAGCCTGGACGGGAGCACAGATACGCAGTATTTT.

V and J are TRBV6-2 or TRBV6-3 and TRBJ2-2; 10 bases are shared with TRBD2. The CDR3 totals 16 residues. Germline lookup yields CDR1 MNHEY and CDR2 SVGEGT. J lost 5 bases, V lost 10 bases, and 13 bases had no gene match. CDR3 DNA sequence: TGTGCCATCGGCAATGGAGTAGCGGGAGGTACCGGGGAGCTGTTTTTT. Its translation: CAIGNGVAGGTGELFF.